This T cell receptor (beta chain) was found in a study of T cells after yellow fever vaccination. Production of TCR cDNA was by 5'RACE template switching, which also added a universal primer site and UMIs. TCRdb re-derived calls from the 5' RACE reads in MiXCR, one entry per CDR3 protein. The data hold a few hundred thousand distinct CDR3 sequences, with about 9.9% observed a single time. Concerning this clonotype: No antigen is known for it.

Whole-study findings and limits: Clonotypes shared by both compartments, CD4 and CD8, made up a small share. Subsequent booster samples again held most clones from primary vaccination (approximately 95% CD4, just under 90% CD8). The presence of abundant clonotypes contaminating from the bulk population was possible in FACS-sorted repertoires.

V was trimmed by 7 bases and J by 2 bases, leaving 14 bases between them. This CDR3 has 14 amino acids. The sequence was obtained from a young man who received the YFV17D yellow fever vaccine. This sample comprised PBMCs, obtained on the day of the first yellow fever vaccination. This chain connects TRBV12-3 or TRBV12-4 to TRBJ1-1; TRBD1 might be the D (5 bases). The CDR3 nucleotides read TGTGCCAGCACCCCGGGACGGTCAAACACTGAAGCTTTCTTT. This translates into CASTPGRSNTEAFF.